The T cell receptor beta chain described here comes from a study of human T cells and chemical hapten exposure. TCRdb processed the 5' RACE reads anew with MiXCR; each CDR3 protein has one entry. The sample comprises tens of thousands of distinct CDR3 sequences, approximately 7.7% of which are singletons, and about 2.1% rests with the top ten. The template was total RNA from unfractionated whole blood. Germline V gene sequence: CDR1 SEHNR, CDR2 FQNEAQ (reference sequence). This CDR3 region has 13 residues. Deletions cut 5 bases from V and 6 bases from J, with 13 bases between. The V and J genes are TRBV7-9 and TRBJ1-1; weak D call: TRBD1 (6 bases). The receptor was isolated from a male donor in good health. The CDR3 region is CASSKGTGSEAFF. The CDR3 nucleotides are TGTGCCAGCAGCAAAGGTACAGGGTCTGAAGCTTTCTTT.